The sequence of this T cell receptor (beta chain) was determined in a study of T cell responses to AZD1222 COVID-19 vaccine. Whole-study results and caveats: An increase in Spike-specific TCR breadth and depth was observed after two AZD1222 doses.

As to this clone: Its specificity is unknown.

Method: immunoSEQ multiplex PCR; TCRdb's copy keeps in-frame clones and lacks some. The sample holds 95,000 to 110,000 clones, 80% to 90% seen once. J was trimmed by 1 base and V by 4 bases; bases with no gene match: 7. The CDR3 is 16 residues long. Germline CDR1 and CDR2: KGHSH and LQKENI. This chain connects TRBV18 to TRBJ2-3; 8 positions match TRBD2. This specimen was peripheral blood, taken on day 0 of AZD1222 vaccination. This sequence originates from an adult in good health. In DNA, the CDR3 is TGTGCCAGCTCACGGGACGGGGGGGCCCGCACAGATACGCAGTATTTT. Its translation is CASSRDGGARTDTQYF. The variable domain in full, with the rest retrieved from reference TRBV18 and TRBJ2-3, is NAGVMQNPRHLVRRRGQEARLRCSPMKGHSHVYWYRQLPEEGLKFMVYLQKENIIDESGMPKERFSAEFPKEGPSILRIQQVVRGDSAAYFCASSRDGGARTDTQYFGPGTRLTVL.